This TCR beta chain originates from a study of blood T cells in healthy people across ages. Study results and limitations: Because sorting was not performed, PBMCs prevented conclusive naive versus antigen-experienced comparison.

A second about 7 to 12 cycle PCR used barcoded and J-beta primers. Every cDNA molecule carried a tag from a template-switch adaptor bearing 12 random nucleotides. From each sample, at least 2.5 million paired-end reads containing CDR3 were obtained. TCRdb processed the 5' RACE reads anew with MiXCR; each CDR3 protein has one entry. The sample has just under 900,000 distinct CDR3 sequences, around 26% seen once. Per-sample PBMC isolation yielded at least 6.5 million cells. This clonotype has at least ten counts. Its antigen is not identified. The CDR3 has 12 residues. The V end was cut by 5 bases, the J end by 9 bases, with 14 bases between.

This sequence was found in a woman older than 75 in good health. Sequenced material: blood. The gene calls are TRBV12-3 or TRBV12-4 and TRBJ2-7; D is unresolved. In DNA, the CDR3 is TGTGCCAGCAGTACACCGCCGGGTCCGCAGTACTTC. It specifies CASSTPPGPQYF.